The subject of this entry is one T cell receptor beta chain. Its antigen is unidentified. This entry comes from a study of T cells in localized non-small cell lung cancer. Clones were read by immunoSEQ multiplex PCR, and TCRdb kept only the in-frame ones, dropping some. The data contain more than 50,000 clones, approximately 82% of them singletons. Study findings and constraints: Uninvolved adjacent lung showed the highest T cell clonality, exceeding tumor.

This clonotype was obtained from a female donor at least 60 years old with stage II squamous cell lung carcinoma. The input for sequencing was peripheral blood, taken before any cancer treatment.

CDR3: CASSFTTASPYNEQFF. The CDR3 DNA is TGTGCCAGCAGTTTCACGACAGCGTCTCCCTACAATGAGCAGTTCTTC. The chain joins TRBV27 to TRBJ2-1; D possibly corresponds to TRBD1 (5 bases). Germline lookup yields CDR1 MNHEY and CDR2 SMNVEV (reference sequence). With 3 bases removed from V and 2 bases from J, the gap between germline ends came to 14 bases. This CDR3 is built from 16 residues.